Below, 13 T cell receptor beta chains from the same sample are listed, as sequenced in a study of cytomegalovirus exposure and HLA in healthy donors. Primers: 60 Vbeta forward and 13 Jbeta reverse. Measured with immunoSEQ multiplex PCR; TCRdb has only the in-frame clones, and not every one. The data hold approximately 100,000 clones, with about 77% observed a single time. The sequenced material came from PBMCs. The source is a woman between 50 and 59 years old in good health and CMV-seropositive.

This clone was detected only a few times. CDR3 sequence reads: CASSQEGQEPYNEQFF. As DNA, the CDR3 is TGCGCCAGCAGCCAAGAGGGGCAGGAGCCCTACAATGAGCAGTTCTTC. The rearrangement uses TRBV4-1 and TRBJ2-1, with D possibly matching TRBD1 (5 bases). Trimming left V 0 bases short and J 2 bases short, with 11 bases between. The CDR3 has 16 residues. Germline CDR1 MGHRA, CDR2 YSYEKL.

This chain connects TRBV30 to TRBJ1-1, with D possibly matching TRBD1 (5 bases). The germline V gene has CDR1 GTSNPN and CDR2 SVGIG (reference sequence). Trimming took 3 bases from V and 1 from J, leaving 9 bases between them. CDR3 size: 13 residues. The CDR3 reads CAWRTTGNTEAFF. The CDR3 DNA follows: TGTGCCTGGAGGACCACAGGGAACACTGAAGCTTTCTTT.

The rearrangement uses TRBV7-9 and TRBJ1-1; the match to TRBD1 covers 7 bases. The CDR3 is 12 residues long. The V gene end was trimmed by 1 base and the J gene end by 8 bases; junction bases not matched to a gene: 1. Germline V gene sequence: CDR1 SEHNR, CDR2 FQNEAQ (reference sequence). DNA for the CDR3: TGTGCCAGCAGCTTAGAGGGGGCCGAAGCTTTCTTT. It yields the protein CASSLEGAEAFF.

V and J are TRBV21-1 and TRBJ2-6; the table's D call TRBD2 went unverified against the DNA. TRBV21-1 is a known pseudogene. This CDR3 is 21 amino acids long. Written as DNA, the CDR3 is TGTGCCAGCAGCAAAGCGATAGGGTCACGGACCGGGGAAGGTGGGGCCAACGTCCTGACTTTC. Its protein product is CASSKAIGSRTGEGGANVLTF.

This clone came up once. This chain connects TRBV7-8 to TRBJ1-2, with 7 bases identical to TRBD1. The germline V gene encodes CDR1 SGHVS and CDR2 FQNEAQ. V shed 4 bases, J shed 13 bases, and the junction held 12 bases outside the gene matches. This CDR3 spans 13 amino acids. The CDR3 is CASSSAPATGFTF. In DNA, the CDR3 is TGTGCCAGCAGCTCAGCCCCCGCGACAGGGTTCACCTTC. The full variable domain, with the rest looked up from reference TRBV7-8 and TRBJ1-2, is GAGVSQSPRYKVAKRGQDVALRCDPISGHVSLFWYQQALGQGPEFLTYFQNEAQLDKSGLPSDRFFAERPEGSVSTLKIQRTQQEDSAVYLCASSSAPATGFTFGSGTRLTVV.

This sequence joins TRBV15 and TRBJ1-1; 10 bases agree with TRBD1. The CDR3 is made up of 14 amino acids. Unmatched junction bases numbered 5, after V lost 3 bases and J lost 7 bases. The germline CDR1 and CDR2 sequences are LNHNV and YYDKDF (reference sequence). CDR3: CATSSRQGASEAFF. The CDR3 DNA follows: TGTGCCACCAGCAGCCGACAGGGGGCCAGTGAAGCTTTCTTT.

This clone turned up a few times. This chain uses TRBV6-5 with TRBJ2-2, with 7 nucleotides matching TRBD1. CDR1 and CDR2 (germline): MNHEY, SVGAGI. The J segment lost 0 bases and the V segment lost 6 bases, leaving 4 bases of the junction unmatched. The CDR3 covers 15 residues. In DNA, the CDR3 is TGTGCCAGCAGCGGACAGGACGCGAACACCGGGGAGCTGTTTTTT. Its translation is CASSGQDANTGELFF.

The chain couples TRBV29-1 to TRBJ1-1; 10 bases line up with TRBD1. This CDR3 has 14 residues. V shed 1 base, J shed 5 bases, and the junction held 4 bases outside the gene matches. Germline V gene data show CDR1 as SQVTM and CDR2 as ANQGSEA. The CDR3 nucleotides are TGCAGCGTTGAAGGGGGACAGGGGATAACTGAAGCTTTCTTT. Protein product: CSVEGGQGITEAFF.

This chain uses TRBV6-6 with TRBJ2-7, with D possibly matching TRBD1 (5 bases). Trimming pared 2 bases from V and 5 bases from J, leaving 10 bases between. Germline CDR1 is MNHNY and CDR2 is SVGAGI (reference sequence). The CDR3 runs 13 residues. The CDR3 nucleotides are TGTGCCAGCAGTTACCCAGGGTTCGACGAGCAGTACTTC. Its translation is CASSYPGFDEQYF.

The CDR3 nucleotides read TGTGCCAGTAGTCCTTCGGGACAGGGAAGAGCCTATGGCTACACCTTC. This sequence encodes CASSPSGQGRAYGYTF. V is TRBV19 and J is TRBJ1-2, with 9 bases fitting TRBD1. V lost 5 bases to trimming and J lost 4 bases; unmatched junction nucleotides: 11. Germline V gives CDR1 LNHDA, CDR2 SQIVND (reference sequence). The CDR3 length is 16 residues.

The V gene is TRBV5-6, the J gene TRBJ2-1; D uncertain. The length of the CDR3 is 14 residues. Germline CDR1 is SGHDT and CDR2 is YYEEEE. V was trimmed by 0 bases and J by 4 bases, leaving 8 bases between them. The CDR3 sequence: CASSLVSLYNEQFF. The CDR3 DNA reads as TGTGCCAGCAGCTTGGTTAGTTTGTACAATGAGCAGTTCTTC.

This clone was found once. The chain links TRBV9 to TRBJ1-2; 8 bases match TRBD1. The V segment lost 0 bases and the J segment 3 bases; nucleotides outside the gene matches: 4. This CDR3 is 15 amino acids long. Germline values: CDR1 SGDLS, CDR2 YYNGEE. CDR3 in amino acids: CASSVGTGLDYGYTF. DNA of the CDR3: TGTGCCAGCAGCGTAGGGACAGGGTTGGACTATGGCTACACCTTC.

V gene TRBV7-9 combines with J gene TRBJ2-1; 11 bases agree with TRBD2. Per germline, CDR1 SEHNR and CDR2 FQNEAQ (reference sequence). The CDR3 has 15 residues. V shed 1 base and J 5 bases; nucleotides not matched to a gene: 1. This chain's CDR3 is CASSLDSGRDNEQFF. DNA of the CDR3: TGTGCCAGCAGCTTAGATAGCGGGAGGGACAATGAGCAGTTCTTC.